These 8 T cell receptor beta chains originate from one sample sequenced in a study of vaccination and CD4 T cells after COVID-19 (dated by TCRdb to about 2022). The treatment or condition label of this sample denotes: approximately 9-day PBMC culture with coronavirus spike peptide pools or control peptides (ViraFEST assay). Libraries were built with PCR. The listed sequencing device is Illumina iSeq 100. TCR sequencing of DNA from cultured CD4+ T cells used the Oncomine TCR Beta short-read assay at the Johns Hopkins FTIC core. The raw public reads went through TCRdb reprocessing: fastp at Q25, MiXCR clone calling, in-frame beta chains kept. Rows with one shared CDR3 protein collapse into an entry with the most common genes and DNA. This sample lists 9,500 to 10,000 distinct CDR3 sequences; 30% to 45% were detected once. Jointly, the top ten make up around 15% of the sample. No antigens are known for them.

The sequencing sample was made of CD4+ T cells from blood, cultured in vitro. Receptors were obtained from a human donor who had recovered from COVID-19.

This clonotype was counted between two and nine times. V is TRBV20-1 and J is TRBJ2-5; D is perhaps TRBD1 or TRBD2 (6 bases each). CDR1 and CDR2 (germline): DFQATT, SNEGSKA (reference sequence). Trimming left V 1 base short and J 4 bases short, with 10 bases between. The length of the CDR3 is 13 residues. DNA for the CDR3: TGCAGTGCTAGAGGGAGGGGGGTAGAGACCCAGTACTTC. Its translation: CSARGRGVETQYF.

The chain employs TRBV19 and TRBJ1-5; D not certain. Between the trimmed V and J ends, which lost 6 bases and 5 bases, there was a span of 11 bases. In germline, CDR1 is LNHDA, CDR2 SQIVND (reference sequence). CDR3 length: 13 amino acids. The CDR3 protein is CASSPVGYQPQHF. CDR3 bases: TGTGCCAGTAGCCCCGTGGGGTATCAGCCCCAGCATTTT.

V and J are TRBV5-4 and TRBJ1-1; 10 bases line up with TRBD1. Germline lookup yields CDR1 SGHNT and CDR2 YYREEE (reference sequence). After removal of 4 bases from V and 5 bases from J, the junction contained 8 bases not matched to a gene. CDR3 size: 15 residues. CDR3 amino acids: CASSPGTGDATEAFF. In DNA, the CDR3 is TGTGCCAGCAGCCCCGGGACAGGGGACGCGACTGAAGCTTTCTTT.

The J gene is TRBJ2-5, the V gene TRBV6-1; TRBD1 agrees at 9 bases. V trimming: 6 bases; J trimming: 2 bases; junction bases outside the gene matches: 19. CDR1 is MNHNS, CDR2 SASEGT, per germline. The CDR3 contains 19 residues. The CDR3 sequence is CASRVKDRGVEMRQETQYF. The CDR3 DNA is TGTGCCAGCAGAGTTAAGGACAGGGGAGTGGAGATGCGGCAAGAGACCCAGTACTTC.

The chain joins TRBV4-3 to TRBJ2-2; 10 bases align to TRBD2. Trimming cost V 4 bases and J 7 bases; bases outside gene matches: 12. CDR3 size: 17 residues. Germline V CDR1 and CDR2: LGHNA, YSLEER. CDR3 in DNA: TGCGCCAGCAGCCTCCGCCCAGCGGGGGGGCCTAGCGGGGAGCTGTTTTTT. This translates into CASSLRPAGGPSGELFF.

The chain is built from TRBV10-1 and TRBJ1-4, with TRBD1 matching 8 bases. After removal of 5 bases from V and 8 bases from J, the junction contained 7 bases not matched to a gene. The CDR3 has 14 residues. CDR1 and CDR2 from the germline V gene are WNHNN and SYGVQD (reference sequence). The CDR3 DNA is TGCGCCAGCAGTACCGACAGGGGTCGGGAAAAACTGTTTTTT. Its protein is CASSTDRGREKLFF.

The V and J genes are TRBV27 and TRBJ1-5; no reliable D call. V lost 3 bases, J lost 9 bases, and 21 bases lay in between. CDR3 size: 16 residues. Germline V gives CDR1 MNHEY, CDR2 SMNVEV (reference sequence). This CDR3 is CASSLRAEARYLPQHF. DNA for the CDR3: TGTGCCAGCAGTTTGCGGGCGGAGGCGCGTTATCTGCCCCAGCATTTT.

The gene calls are TRBV10-3 and TRBJ1-6, with D perhaps matching TRBD1 (6 bases). This CDR3 has 13 amino acids. Per the germline V gene, CDR1 is ENHRY and CDR2 is SYGVKD. V was shortened by 6 bases and J by 8 bases, with 11 bases between the two germline ends. The DNA of the CDR3 is TGTGCCATCAGAGCAGGGGCGGATTCACCCCTCCACTTT. Protein product: CAIRAGADSPLHF.